The T cell receptor beta chain under discussion was sequenced for a study of immune cell composition in non-small cell lung cancer (dated by TCRdb to about 2017). Background on the whole study: To assign histologic subtype, which was mostly lung adenocarcinoma or squamous cell carcinoma, H&E was combined with p63, CK5, Napsin A and TTF-1 immunohistochemistry. TCR-beta sequencing (Adaptive Biotechnologies) was performed on about 35 paired NSCLC tumour and non-adjacent lung specimens plus 26 tumour-only specimens. Several tumour specimens with TCR-beta data were rare histological subtypes and were excluded from the subtype comparisons. In supplementary cohort #1, which comprised roughly 10 lung adenocarcinoma cases, paired tumour/lung TCR-beta sequencing was performed and TIL populations were generated so that tumour reactivity could be assessed.

Normal lung samples came from the same patient and consisted of non-adjacent lung tissue collected as far from the tumour as possible, at a distance of at least 3 cm. From frozen aliquots of unsorted single-cell suspensions, genomic DNA was isolated using the QIAamp DNA kit. Tissues were received within 2 hours of resection and were immediately processed into single-cell suspensions. Tissue was broken up mechanically, digested enzymatically with DNase I, collagenase I and hyaluronidase for around 30 minutes at 37 degrees C, and then filtered and RBC-lysed. Spanning cysteine to phenylalanine, the CDR3 consists of 17 amino acids. The DNA shown is the 51-base CDR3, in frame from base 1. V lost 0 bases and J lost 7 bases; the stretch between them is 18 bases long. CDR1 and CDR2, per the germline V gene, are SGHVS and FNYEAQ. Points the paper makes about the study in general: No significant correlation was found between smoking pack-years and tumour TCR-beta clonality. The reactivity cohort was only approximately 9 cases, and tumour-reactive clones were not shown to share sequences with the dominant in vivo tumour-associated clones. Tumour-associated clones >0.5% occurred in nearly half of NSCLC cases: around 36% of adenocarcinomas versus 65% to 85% of squamous carcinomas. Across approximately 10 adenocarcinoma cases, TIL tumour reactivity correlated strongly with maximal tumour-associated clone frequency but not with overall clonality.

A two-step multiplex PCR was used to amplify TCR-beta CDR3 regions from genomic DNA, and Illumina-compatible adaptors were added in the second step. TCR-beta immunosequencing was carried out on an Illumina platform through the commercial immunoSEQ service. In the authors' own workflow: Repertoires were summarised as Top 10 Clones, the percentage of T-cell templates from the ten most frequent sequences, and productive clonality. Values for productive clonality spanned 0 to 1, where a value of 1 indicated a monoclonal population. Tumour-associated clones, identified using log10 scatter plots, were defined as sequences that made up at least 0.1% of tumour T-cell templates and were not found in the matched non-adjacent lung. Two-group comparisons used Student's t-tests, stages used ANOVA, and relationships used linear regression, analysed in GraphPad Prism7 and R. TCRdb retrieved this table from immuneACCESS and kept in-frame rearrangements only. Not all clones are present; in checked studies, unresolved V genes account for under half, and no reason is known for the remainder. V, J and clone size derive from that table, while D and trimming were established from the DNA sequence. The sample table holds 2,800 or so clones, of which about three quarters were seen once. The ten largest clones represent around a sixth of the sample.

Details on this clone: Its cognate antigen has yet to be identified. No base quality information exists; no much larger clone differs at one position.

The sequence was collected from a human donor with non-small cell lung cancer. The sequenced sample was non-adjacent lung tissue. The receptor chain draws on TRBV7-6 and TRBJ2-2; a tentative D match to TRBD1 spans 6 bases. The CDR3 protein: CASSLAPGDPGGGELFF. The nucleotides read TGTGCCAGCAGCTTAGCGCCAGGGGACCCAGGAGGCGGGGAGCTGTTTTTT. Supplemented by the reference TRBV7-6 and TRBJ2-2 proteins around the CDR3, the complete variable domain is GAGVSQSPRYKVTKRGQDVALRCDPISGHVSLYWYRQALGQGPEFLTYFNYEAQQDKSGLPNDRFSAERPEGSISTLTIQRTEQRDSAMYRCASSLAPGDPGGGELFFGEGSRLTVL.